These 32 T cell receptor beta chains were all obtained from the same sample, sequenced in a study of T cells in localized non-small cell lung cancer. The table came from immunoSEQ multiplex PCR; TCRdb's copy has only in-frame clones and leaves some out. The sample records 53,000 or so clones, 90% to 95% being singletons. Specimen: peripheral blood, collected before any cancer treatment. The source is a man aged 35 to 69 with stage I lung adenocarcinoma.

The chain links TRBV18 to TRBJ2-7, with 7 bases fitting TRBD2. Germline V gene lookup returns CDR1 KGHSH and CDR2 LQKENI. The V segment lost 3 bases and the J segment 11 bases; nucleotides outside the gene matches: 7. The CDR3 sequence is 12 residues long. The CDR3 protein is CASSPGTILEYF. The CDR3 DNA reads as TGTGCCAGCTCACCCGGGACTATCCTCGAGTACTTC.

The chain couples TRBV18 to TRBJ2-3, with D maybe TRBD1 (5 bases). This CDR3 has 16 amino acids. The V end was cut by 0 bases, the J end by 1 base, with 11 bases between. Germline-derived CDR1 and CDR2 are KGHSH and LQKENI. The chain's CDR3 is CASSPPATGRTDTQYF. CDR3 DNA: TGTGCCAGCTCACCACCAGCAACAGGCCGCACAGATACGCAGTATTTT.

This clone occurred a few times. The V call is TRBV4-1, the J call TRBJ2-1, with 9 bases that match TRBD1. Per the germline V gene, CDR1 is MGHRA and CDR2 is YSYEKL. V shed 4 bases and J 2 bases; nucleotides not matched to a gene: 6. The CDR3 sequence is 16 residues long. The CDR3, as DNA: TGCGCCAGCAGCCGCCTGACAGGGGGGACCTACAATGAGCAGTTCTTC. Its translation: CASSRLTGGTYNEQFF.

V is TRBV7-3 and J is TRBJ1-2, with D uncertain. CDR1 and CDR2 from the germline V gene are SGHTA and FQGTGA. V was trimmed by 1 base and J by 4 bases, leaving 13 bases between them. CDR3 length: 15 residues. CDR3 bases: TGTGCCAGCAGCTTAAGGTCAAGGGCGGGCTATGGCTACACCTTC. Translating gives CASSLRSRAGYGYTF.

This chain links TRBV6-5 with TRBJ1-1; D may be TRBD1 (5 bases). V lost 2 bases and J lost 1, with 11 bases in between. CDR1 MNHEY and CDR2 SVGAGI come from the germline V gene. The CDR3 is made up of 15 amino acids. The CDR3: CASSYGAGGNTEAFF. CDR3 bases: TGTGCCAGCAGTTACGGGGCTGGGGGGAACACTGAAGCTTTCTTT.

In its sample, this clone was seen once. The gene calls are TRBV11-3 and TRBJ2-7; maybe TRBD1 (6 bases). Germline CDR1 SGHNT, CDR2 YENEEA. Deletions cut 1 base from V and 3 bases from J, with 10 bases between. CDR3 length equals 14 residues. CDR3 nucleotide sequence: TGTGCCAGCAGCTTAGCACAGGGTATCTACGAGCAGTACTTC. Protein sequence: CASSLAQGIYEQYF.

The genes are TRBV5-1 and TRBJ2-7; TRBD1 matches at 9 bases. The junction had 11 bases not matched to a gene; V was cut back by 10 bases and J by 9 bases. The CDR3 totals 12 residues. CDR1 SGHRS and CDR2 YFSETQ come from the germline V gene. Written as DNA, the CDR3 is TGCGCCGGAAAAACAGGGGGACAGGGGCAGTACTTC. This codes for CAGKTGGQGQYF.

This chain uses TRBV5-1 with TRBJ1-2, with 10 bases aligning to TRBD1. Trimming cost V 4 bases and J 8 bases; bases outside gene matches: 8. The CDR3 runs to 14 residues. Germline CDR1 SGHRS, CDR2 YFSETQ. DNA of the CDR3: TGCGCCAGCAGCACTGAAGGGACAGGGGTAGGCTACACCTTC. Protein sequence: CASSTEGTGVGYTF.

The gene calls are TRBV5-8 and TRBJ1-2, with 12 bases lining up with TRBD1. Germline assignment: CDR1 SGHTS and CDR2 YDEGEE. The CDR3 runs 14 residues. Trimming cost V 3 bases and J 7 bases; bases outside gene matches: 4. CDR3: CASSWGQGARGYTF. For the CDR3, the DNA is TGTGCCAGCAGCTGGGGACAGGGGGCGCGTGGCTACACCTTC.

The chain uses TRBV5-1 and TRBJ2-5; 10 nucleotides line up with TRBD1. V was pared by 4 bases and J by 3 bases, with 3 bases of the junction left unmatched. From germline, CDR1 is SGHRS and CDR2 YFSETQ. This CDR3 is built from 14 residues. The CDR3 nucleotides are TGCGCCAGCAGCATGGACAGGGGGGAAGAGACCCAGTACTTC. Its translation is CASSMDRGEETQYF. The variable domain in full, completed from reference TRBV5-1 and TRBJ2-5, reads KAGVTQTPRYLIKTRGQQVTLSCSPISGHRSVSWYQQTPGQGLQFLFEYFSETQRNKGNFPGRFSGRQFSNSRSEMNVSTLELGDSALYLCASSMDRGEETQYFGPGTRLLVL.

This rearrangement joins TRBV7-9 to TRBJ1-5, with D possibly TRBD1 on 5 matching bases. This CDR3 spans 15 amino acids. The V and J ends lost 3 bases and 0 bases respectively, with 9 bases between them. Germline loops: CDR1 SEHNR, CDR2 FQNEAQ (reference sequence). The CDR3 DNA sequence: TGTGCCAGCAGCTTCGGGACCTTTAGCAATCAGCCCCAGCATTTT. Encoded protein: CASSFGTFSNQPQHF.

The chain uses TRBV10-3 and TRBJ2-3, with D perhaps matching TRBD2 (6 bases). Germline V gene data show CDR1 as ENHRY and CDR2 as SYGVKD. Trimming pared 5 bases from V and 0 bases from J, leaving 15 bases between. This CDR3 contains 16 residues. The DNA of the CDR3 is TGTGCCATCAGTCCACTAGGAGGGGCTAGCACAGATACGCAGTATTTT. As protein: CAISPLGGASTDTQYF.

The rearrangement links TRBV14 to TRBJ1-1; D perhaps matches TRBD1 (5 bases). Germline CDR1 SGHDN, CDR2 FVKESK. The length of the CDR3 is 15 residues. V dropped 1 base and J dropped 4 bases, with 13 bases sitting between them. CDR3 DNA: TGTGCCAGCAGCCAAGTCCGATCCGGGGGCACTGAAGCTTTCTTT. Its protein product is CASSQVRSGGTEAFF. Looking up the rest from reference TRBV14 and TRBJ1-1 gives the full variable domain: EAGVTQFPSHSVIEKGQTVTLRCDPISGHDNLYWYRRVMGKEIKFLLHFVKESKQDESGMPNNRFLAERTGGTYSTLKVQPAELEDSGVYFCASSQVRSGGTEAFFGQGTRLTVV.

This chain joins TRBV14 and TRBJ1-6, with unresolved D. This CDR3 is 14 amino acids long. Germline V CDR1 and CDR2: SGHDN, FVKESK. V shed 3 bases and J shed 1 base, with 4 bases lying between them. The CDR3, as DNA: TGTGCCAGCAGCCAGGGGTCCTATAATTCACCCCTCCACTTT. Encoded protein: CASSQGSYNSPLHF.

This clone was seen a single time. The gene calls are TRBV15 and TRBJ1-2, with unresolved D. This CDR3 has 15 amino acids. Germline V CDR1 and CDR2: LNHNV, YYDKDF (reference sequence). The V gene lost 0 bases and the J gene lost 2 bases, with 10 bases spanning the gap. The CDR3 protein is CATSRDIGWNYGYTF. The CDR3 region has the DNA TGTGCCACCAGCAGAGATATAGGGTGGAACTATGGCTACACCTTC.

The V call is TRBV27, the J call TRBJ1-1, with 8 bases identical to TRBD1. The CDR3 is made up of 16 amino acids. V lost 1 base, J lost 1 base, and 5 bases stayed unmatched. Germline V gene sequence: CDR1 MNHEY, CDR2 SMNVEV (reference sequence). The CDR3 loop reads CASSLYGTGGNTEAFF. CDR3 coding DNA: TGTGCCAGCAGTTTATACGGGACAGGCGGGAACACTGAAGCTTTCTTT.

The CDR3 loop is CATKITYEQYF. The CDR3 nucleotides are TGTGCCACCAAGATCACCTACGAGCAGTACTTC. The V call is TRBV5-8, the J call TRBJ2-5; no firm D call. The tail of the sequence fits TRBJ2-7 better, so the J call may be wrong. Germline V gene data show CDR1 as SGHTS and CDR2 as YDEGEE. CDR3 length: 11 amino acids.

The rearrangement uses TRBV11-3 and TRBJ2-7; D is ambiguous. Germline V gene sequence: CDR1 SGHNT, CDR2 YENEEA. This CDR3 contains 13 residues. The V gene lost 3 bases and the J gene lost 0 bases, with 6 bases spanning the gap. CDR3 sequence (DNA): TGTGCCAGCAGCTTCTACTCCTCCTACGAGCAGTACTTC. It is translated as CASSFYSSYEQYF.

There are a few counts of this clone. The J gene is TRBJ1-2, the V gene TRBV2, with 8 bases matching TRBD1. The CDR3 consists of 14 residues. Trimming cost V 6 bases and J 6 bases; bases outside gene matches: 9. The germline V gene encodes CDR1 SNHLY and CDR2 FYNNEI. The CDR3 DNA follows: TGTGCCAGCAGCGGACAGGGCGGTGTGGATGGCTACACCTTC. Amino acids: CASSGQGGVDGYTF. The full variable domain, in which reference TRBV2 and TRBJ1-2 provide the parts outside the CDR3, is EPEVTQTPSHQVTQMGQEVILRCVPISNHLYFYWYRQILGQKVEFLVSFYNNEISEKSEIFDDQFSVERPDGSNFTLKIRSTKLEDSAMYFCASSGQGGVDGYTFGSGTRLTVV.

The chain is built from TRBV21-1 and TRBJ2-1; TRBD2, the table's D call, lacks a check against the DNA. TRBV21-1 is shown as a pseudogene. There are 18 residues in the CDR3. The CDR3 protein is CASSKPTRGGRTDNEQFF. The CDR3 DNA reads TGTGCCAGCAGCAAACCCACCCGGGGCGGGAGGACCGACAATGAGCAGTTCTTC.

The sample holds one count of this clone. The V and J genes are TRBV4-3 and TRBJ2-7, with D hard to call. CDR1 and CDR2 from the germline V gene are LGHNA and YSLEER. Trimming removed 0 bases from V and 2 bases from J, with 8 bases in between. The CDR3 is made up of 14 amino acids. The CDR3 loop reads CASSQEAATYEQYF. CDR3 bases: TGCGCCAGCAGCCAAGAGGCAGCAACCTACGAGCAGTACTTC.

The genes are TRBV7-8 and TRBJ1-2; D is perhaps TRBD1 (5 bases). Germline assignment: CDR1 SGHVS and CDR2 FQNEAQ. Trimming shortened V by 5 bases and J by 6 bases, and 10 bases separated the two germline ends. The CDR3 has 12 residues. The chain's CDR3 is CASSLLGDGYTF. CDR3 sequence (DNA): TGTGCCAGCAGCCTGCTGGGGGATGGCTACACCTTC.

This clone was recorded once. This sequence joins TRBV19 and TRBJ2-1, with 8 bases aligning to TRBD2. This CDR3 has 17 residues. Unmatched junction bases numbered 6, after V lost 0 bases and J lost 2 bases. The germline V gene has CDR1 LNHDA and CDR2 SQIVND (reference sequence). As DNA, the CDR3 is TGTGCCAGTAGTATAGAGGGAGCGGGAGTCACCTACAATGAGCAGTTCTTC. Translated: CASSIEGAGVTYNEQFF.

The chain has TRBV30 and TRBJ1-5; D perhaps matches TRBD1 (5 bases). Germline CDR1 reads GTSNPN; CDR2 reads SVGIG (reference sequence). This CDR3 spans 14 amino acids. Trimming pared 0 bases from V and 6 bases from J, leaving 12 bases between. The chain's CDR3 is CAWSVGEGGQPQHF. CDR3 nucleotides: TGTGCCTGGAGTGTAGGGGAGGGAGGTCAGCCCCAGCATTTT.

The chain combines TRBV6-5 with TRBJ1-4; no firm D call. CDR3 length equals 14 residues. Trimming removed 2 bases at V and 5 bases at J, with 9 bases between. The germline V gene encodes CDR1 MNHEY and CDR2 SVGAGI. The CDR3 sequence: CASSYGQENEKLFF. The CDR3 DNA sequence: TGTGCCAGCAGTTACGGTCAGGAGAATGAAAAACTGTTTTTT.

The rearrangement uses TRBV19 and TRBJ1-2; tentative D call: TRBD1 (6 bases). Trimming removed 7 bases at V and 0 bases at J, with 21 bases between. The germline V gene has CDR1 LNHDA and CDR2 SQIVND (reference sequence). CDR3 length: 17 amino acids. The CDR3 DNA sequence: TGTGCCAGTAAGGCGGGGGCAGGGATAGGAGCTAACTATGGCTACACCTTC. Amino acid sequence: CASKAGAGIGANYGYTF.

The chain has TRBV7-9 and TRBJ2-3, with 12 positions matching TRBD2. This CDR3 is built from 16 residues. J gave up 2 bases and V 1 base, and 1 base lay outside the gene matches. Germline loops: CDR1 SEHNR, CDR2 FQNEAQ (reference sequence). The CDR3: CASSLGTSGDTDTQYF. As DNA, the CDR3 is TGTGCCAGCAGCTTAGGGACTAGCGGGGACACAGATACGCAGTATTTT.

This clone was detected once. The rearrangement links TRBV11-1 to TRBJ2-5; tentative D call: TRBD2 (6 bases). The length of the CDR3 is 14 residues. Germline V gene sequence: CDR1 SGHAT, CDR2 FQDESV (reference sequence). Trimming stripped 5 bases from V and 2 bases from J, with 12 bases between. CDR3 loop: CASSQLAGQETQYF. CDR3 bases: TGTGCCAGCAGCCAACTAGCCGGGCAAGAGACCCAGTACTTC.

The chain is built from TRBV19 and TRBJ1-1; D might be TRBD1 (6 bases). Germline V gene sequence: CDR1 LNHDA, CDR2 SQIVND (reference sequence). The ends were cut back, 6 bases at V and 5 bases at J, with 13 bases in the middle. This CDR3 is 13 amino acids long. The CDR3 DNA sequence: TGTGCCAGTAGGGCTCGGGACAAAACTGAAGCTTTCTTT. It encodes CASRARDKTEAFF.

This chain uses TRBV30 with TRBJ1-2, with TRBD1 matching over 8 bases. Germline CDR1 and CDR2: GTSNPN and SVGIG (reference sequence). Trimming at V came to 3 bases and at J to 0 bases, leaving 3 bases not matched to a gene. This CDR3 comprises 14 residues. The CDR3 reads CAWRPGGTNYGYTF. The CDR3, as DNA: TGTGCCTGGAGACCAGGGGGCACTAACTATGGCTACACCTTC.

This clone showed up just once. The gene calls are TRBV18 and TRBJ2-2; 9 bases match TRBD2. This CDR3 has 18 residues. Germline loops: CDR1 KGHSH, CDR2 LQKENI. Germline trimming cut 2 bases from V and 1 base from J; bases unmatched to any gene: 8. This CDR3 is CASSPYQTSGRNTGELFF. As DNA, the CDR3 is TGTGCCAGCTCACCATATCAGACTAGCGGACGGAACACCGGGGAGCTGTTTTTT.

The J gene is TRBJ2-1, the V gene TRBV29-1, with 7 bases lining up with TRBD2. Germline V gene sequence: CDR1 SQVTM, CDR2 ANQGSEA. The CDR3 sequence is 17 residues long. V gave up 3 bases and J gave up 2 bases; unmatched junction bases: 13. CDR3 residues: CSVEPVLAGVAYNEQFF. Written as DNA, the CDR3 is TGCAGCGTTGAGCCCGTTCTTGCGGGAGTCGCCTACAATGAGCAGTTCTTC.